A selection of T cell receptor beta chains follows, all from one sample in a study of blood T cells in healthy people across ages. TCRdb analysed the 5' RACE reads with MiXCR anew, one entry per CDR3 protein. The repertoire holds about 580,000 distinct CDR3 sequences, with around 50% as singletons. Sequences were obtained from blood. These receptors all stem from a man older than 75 in good health. CDR3s include the opening cysteine and the closing phenylalanine or tryptophan. Fields, in order: V gene, D gene, clone size, J gene, CDR3 protein, CDR3 DNA. D genes are given only for firm matches. Expanded clones get a size class; other rows say once, few or many, or leave the size out.

V gene: TRBV5-1; D gene: NA; clone size: NA; J gene: TRBJ1-2; CDR3 protein: CASSLNNNYGYTF; CDR3 DNA: TGCGCCAGCAGCTTGAACAATAACTATGGCTACACCTTC
V gene: TRBV30; D gene: NA; clone size: NA; J gene: TRBJ2-5; CDR3 protein: CAWSVTRETQYF; CDR3 DNA: TGTGCCTGGAGTGTCACTAGGGAGACCCAGTACTTC
V gene: TRBV5-1; D gene: NA; clone size: few; J gene: TRBJ2-7; CDR3 protein: CASSRSREGIREQYF; CDR3 DNA: TGCGCCAGCAGCCGGTCCCGGGAAGGGATTCGCGAGCAGTACTTC
V gene: TRBV20-1; D gene: NA; clone size: NA; J gene: TRBJ2-3; CDR3 protein: CSGFRPALGDTQYF; CDR3 DNA: TGCAGTGGGTTCCGACCTGCGTTGGGGGATACGCAGTATTTT
V gene: TRBV6-5; D gene: TRBD1; clone size: few; J gene: TRBJ1-6; CDR3 protein: CASSRGGDNSPLHF; CDR3 DNA: TGTGCCAGCTCCAGGGGGGGAGATAATTCACCCCTCCACTTT
V gene: TRBV4-3; D gene: TRBD1; clone size: NA; J gene: TRBJ2-1; CDR3 protein: CASSPWTGRDWDEQFF; CDR3 DNA: TGCGCCAGCAGCCCCTGGACAGGGAGAGACTGGGATGAGCAGTTCTTC
V gene: TRBV29-1; D gene: NA; clone size: few; J gene: TRBJ2-5; CDR3 protein: CSVETQETQYF; CDR3 DNA: TGCAGCGTTGAAACCCAAGAGACCCAGTACTTC
V gene: TRBV6-5; D gene: NA; clone size: few; J gene: TRBJ1-1; CDR3 protein: CASSSLSGANTEAFF; CDR3 DNA: TGTGCCAGCAGCTCGCTTTCAGGCGCGAACACTGAAGCTTTCTTT
V gene: TRBV9; D gene: NA; clone size: NA; J gene: TRBJ2-2; CDR3 protein: CASSLLLGDSAGELFF; CDR3 DNA: TGTGCCAGCAGCTTACTCCTAGGGGACTCCGCCGGGGAGCTGTTTTTT
V gene: TRBV21-1; D gene: NA; clone size: many; J gene: TRBJ1-5; CDR3 protein: CASRTQGMRGQPQHF; CDR3 DNA: TGTGCCAGCAGGACACAGGGGATGAGAGGTCAGCCCCAGCATTTT
V gene: TRBV6-6; D gene: TRBD1; clone size: few; J gene: TRBJ1-1; CDR3 protein: CASKDRPMNTEAFF; CDR3 DNA: TGTGCCAGCAAGGACAGGCCGATGAACACTGAAGCTTTCTTT
V gene: TRBV7-2; D gene: TRBD1; clone size: NA; J gene: TRBJ2-7; CDR3 protein: CASSRDSTEQYF; CDR3 DNA: TGTGCCAGCAGCAGGGACAGCACCGAGCAGTACTTC
V gene: TRBV20-1; D gene: NA; clone size: NA; J gene: TRBJ2-3; CDR3 protein: CSAPWGAFLGSDTQYF; CDR3 DNA: TGCAGTGCTCCGTGGGGGGCTTTCCTGGGTTCAGATACGCAGTATTTT
V gene: TRBV30; D gene: NA; clone size: NA; J gene: TRBJ2-2; CDR3 protein: CAWRQSSRELFF; CDR3 DNA: TGTGCCTGGAGACAGTCTAGCCGGGAGCTGTTTTTT
V gene: TRBV20-1; D gene: NA; clone size: NA; J gene: TRBJ2-1; CDR3 protein: CSARRDSNEQFF; CDR3 DNA: TGCAGTGCTAGACGTGACAGCAATGAGCAGTTCTTC
V gene: TRBV6-5; D gene: TRBD2; clone size: many; J gene: TRBJ2-7; CDR3 protein: CASNPSGGAYEQYF; CDR3 DNA: TGTGCCAGCAATCCTAGCGGAGGGGCCTACGAGCAGTACTTC
V gene: TRBV27; D gene: NA; clone size: NA; J gene: TRBJ2-1; CDR3 protein: CASSLSFGQPYNEQFF; CDR3 DNA: TGTGCCAGCAGTTTATCGTTCGGGCAGCCTTACAATGAGCAGTTCTTC
V gene: TRBV12-3/TRBV12-4; D gene: TRBD1; clone size: NA; J gene: TRBJ1-1; CDR3 protein: CASTLGGGLFMNTEAFF; CDR3 DNA: TGTGCCAGCACCCTAGGAGGGGGCCTCTTCATGAACACTGAAGCTTTCTTT
V gene: TRBV29-1; D gene: NA; clone size: NA; J gene: TRBJ2-5; CDR3 protein: CSVAGTEETQYF; CDR3 DNA: TGCAGCGTTGCCGGGACCGAAGAGACCCAGTACTTC
V gene: TRBV6-6; D gene: NA; clone size: few; J gene: TRBJ1-3; CDR3 protein: CASSYSSWTPGEETIYF; CDR3 DNA: TGTGCCAGCAGTTACTCGTCGTGGACACCCGGGGAGGAGACCATATATTTT
V gene: TRBV11-2; D gene: NA; clone size: NA; J gene: TRBJ2-3; CDR3 protein: CASSLRRRCHPTDTQYF; CDR3 DNA: TGTGCCAGCAGCTTGAGACGGCGGTGCCACCCAACAGATACGCAGTATTTT
V gene: TRBV7-2; D gene: TRBD2; clone size: NA; J gene: TRBJ2-1; CDR3 protein: CASSPTGTRPYNEQFF; CDR3 DNA: TGCGCCAGCAGCCCAACCGGGACTAGACCCTACAATGAGCAGTTCTTC
V gene: TRBV20-1; D gene: NA; clone size: few; J gene: TRBJ2-7; CDR3 protein: CSAATPRSSSYEQYF; CDR3 DNA: TGCAGTGCTGCCACCCCCCGTTCTAGCTCCTACGAGCAGTACTTC
V gene: TRBV20-1; D gene: TRBD2; clone size: few; J gene: TRBJ2-3; CDR3 protein: CSARDWRLAGHTDTQYF; CDR3 DNA: TGCAGTGCTAGAGATTGGAGACTAGCGGGACACACAGATACGCAGTATTTT
V gene: TRBV6-5; D gene: NA; clone size: few; J gene: TRBJ2-5; CDR3 protein: CASSYSPVSPARYNEQYF; CDR3 DNA: TGTGCCAGCAGTTACTCCCCAGTCTCCCCAGCCCGATACAATGAGCAGTACTTC
V gene: TRBV7-9; D gene: NA; clone size: few; J gene: TRBJ2-1; CDR3 protein: CASRGLTGRRYNEQFF; CDR3 DNA: TGTGCCAGCAGGGGACTGACAGGGCGAAGGTACAATGAGCAGTTCTTC
V gene: TRBV28; D gene: TRBD2; clone size: few; J gene: TRBJ2-7; CDR3 protein: CASSVASGSSYEQYF; CDR3 DNA: TGTGCCAGCAGTGTCGCTAGCGGGTCCTCCTACGAGCAGTACTTC
V gene: TRBV7-8; D gene: TRBD1; clone size: NA; J gene: TRBJ1-1; CDR3 protein: CASSFPGGDTEAFF; CDR3 DNA: TGTGCCAGCAGCTTCCCAGGGGGGGACACTGAAGCTTTCTTT
V gene: TRBV29-1; D gene: TRBD2; clone size: few; J gene: TRBJ2-3; CDR3 protein: CSVEEPGLGPTDTQYF; CDR3 DNA: TGCAGCGTTGAAGAGCCGGGACTAGGCCCCACAGATACGCAGTATTTT
V gene: TRBV6-6; D gene: NA; clone size: many; J gene: TRBJ1-2; CDR3 protein: CASSTGVLYGYTF; CDR3 DNA: TGTGCCAGCAGTACGGGGGTACTCTATGGCTACACCTTC
V gene: TRBV6-4; D gene: NA; clone size: NA; J gene: TRBJ2-5; CDR3 protein: CASRKTDWETQYF; CDR3 DNA: TGTGCCAGCAGAAAGACGGACTGGGAGACCCAGTACTTC
V gene: TRBV28; D gene: NA; clone size: few; J gene: TRBJ1-2; CDR3 protein: CASRAGGYGYTF; CDR3 DNA: TGTGCCAGCCGGGCGGGGGGCTATGGCTACACCTTC
V gene: TRBV4-3; D gene: NA; clone size: few; J gene: TRBJ2-1; CDR3 protein: CASSQVAGTQRNNEQFF; CDR3 DNA: TGCGCCAGCAGCCAAGTTGCCGGGACTCAGCGGAACAATGAGCAGTTCTTC
V gene: TRBV2; D gene: TRBD1; clone size: NA; J gene: TRBJ1-5; CDR3 protein: CASSGGQGIQPQHF; CDR3 DNA: TGTGCCAGCAGTGGGGGACAGGGGATCCAGCCCCAGCATTTT
V gene: TRBV19; D gene: NA; clone size: NA; J gene: TRBJ2-1; CDR3 protein: CASSIIGSPYNEQFF; CDR3 DNA: TGTGCCAGTAGTATAATCGGGAGCCCCTACAATGAGCAGTTCTTC
V gene: TRBV6-2/TRBV6-3; D gene: TRBD2; clone size: NA; J gene: TRBJ2-1; CDR3 protein: CASSYNSGGAGNEQFF; CDR3 DNA: TGTGCCAGCAGTTACAACAGCGGGGGGGCCGGTAATGAGCAGTTCTTC
V gene: TRBV7-2; D gene: TRBD2; clone size: NA; J gene: TRBJ2-5; CDR3 protein: CASSLAGGYQETQYF; CDR3 DNA: TGTGCCAGCAGCTTAGCGGGGGGGTACCAAGAGACCCAGTACTTC
V gene: TRBV5-1; D gene: NA; clone size: NA; J gene: TRBJ2-4; CDR3 protein: CASSLGHSSPGRNIQYF; CDR3 DNA: TGCGCCAGCAGCTTAGGACATAGCTCCCCTGGGAGGAACATTCAGTACTTC
V gene: TRBV4-3; D gene: NA; clone size: once; J gene: TRBJ2-5; CDR3 protein: CASSHGARDNEQYF; CDR3 DNA: TGCGCCAGCAGCCACGGGGCCCGGGACAATGAGCAGTACTTC
V gene: TRBV7-9; D gene: NA; clone size: once; J gene: TRBJ1-1; CDR3 protein: CASSLGWNTEAFF; CDR3 DNA: TGTGCCAGCAGCTTAGGTTGGAACACTGAAGCTTTCTTT
V gene: TRBV7-3; D gene: NA; clone size: NA; J gene: TRBJ2-7; CDR3 protein: CASIYKYEQYF; CDR3 DNA: TGTGCCAGCATCTATAAGTACGAGCAGTACTTC